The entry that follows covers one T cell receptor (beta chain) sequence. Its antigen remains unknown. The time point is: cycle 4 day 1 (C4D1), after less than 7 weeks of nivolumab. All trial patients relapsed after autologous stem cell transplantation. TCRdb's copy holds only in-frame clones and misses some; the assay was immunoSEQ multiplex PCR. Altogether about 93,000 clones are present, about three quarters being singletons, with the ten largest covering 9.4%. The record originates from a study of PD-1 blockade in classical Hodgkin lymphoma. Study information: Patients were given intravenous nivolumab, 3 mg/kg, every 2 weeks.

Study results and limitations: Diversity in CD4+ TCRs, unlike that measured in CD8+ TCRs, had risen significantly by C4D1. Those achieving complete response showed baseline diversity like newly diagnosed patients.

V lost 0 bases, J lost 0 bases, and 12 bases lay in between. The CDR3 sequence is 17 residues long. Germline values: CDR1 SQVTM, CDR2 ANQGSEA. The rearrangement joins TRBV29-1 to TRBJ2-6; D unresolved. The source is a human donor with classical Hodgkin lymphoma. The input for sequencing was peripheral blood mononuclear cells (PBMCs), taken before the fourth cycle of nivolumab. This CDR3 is CSVEDRSPSSGANVLTF. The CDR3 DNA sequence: TGCAGCGTTGAAGACAGGTCACCTTCCTCTGGGGCCAACGTCCTGACTTTC.